The 7 T cell receptor beta chains in this list originate from one sample, sequenced in a study of shared clonotypes between healthy human individuals. Sequenced by immunoSEQ multiplex PCR; TCRdb stores in-frame clones only, minus some. The repertoire holds 2 million to 3 million clones, under 95% seen once, with 0.35% to 0.45% in the top ten. The sample taken for sequencing was naive CD4+ T cells from PBMCs. Described subset: CD45RA+ positively selected. These receptors all come from a man aged 18 to 29 in good health. Some clones in this sample may be carry-over from other donors' samples.

The genes are TRBV5-8 and TRBJ1-2; D is possibly TRBD1 (5 bases). Trimming took off 2 bases at V and 8 bases at J, with 22 bases between the two ends. Per germline, CDR1 SGHTS and CDR2 YDEGEE. The CDR3 length is 16 residues. The CDR3 DNA follows: TGTGCCAGCAGCTTTTACCCTTCGGGGCCGGGGAGCGGCTACACCTTC. Its protein product is CASSFYPSGPGSGYTF.

The chain joins TRBV12-5 to TRBJ2-3, with a weak D call TRBD1 (6 bases). The germline gives CDR1 LGHNT, CDR2 FRNRAP. The CDR3 is 14 amino acids. V lost 6 bases and J lost 5, with 15 bases in between. The CDR3 loop reads CASGRGLIGDTQYF. CDR3 bases: TGTGCTAGTGGCAGGGGCTTAATAGGAGATACGCAGTATTTT.

This clone was picked up one time. CDR3 sequence (DNA): TGTGCCAGCAGCTTAGGGCGGGACCGCCGGCGGGAAAAACTGTTTTTT. Translating it yields CASSLGRDRRREKLFF. The V gene is TRBV7-9, the J gene TRBJ1-4, with D possibly being TRBD1 (5 bases). The CDR3 extends over 16 amino acids. V was shortened by 1 base and J by 8 bases, with 17 bases between the two germline ends. Germline assignment: CDR1 SEHNR and CDR2 FQNEAQ (reference sequence).

The V call is TRBV6-1, the J call TRBJ1-2; TRBD1 aligns across 9 bases. V lost 3 bases, J lost 4 bases, and 3 bases stayed unmatched. The CDR3 consists of 14 residues. Germline CDR1 reads MNHNS; CDR2 reads SASEGT. The chain's CDR3 is CASSDDRGFYGYTF. DNA of the CDR3: TGTGCCAGCAGTGATGACAGGGGGTTCTATGGCTACACCTTC.

The chain combines TRBV2 with TRBJ2-5; 9 nucleotides align to TRBD2. The trim removed 6 bases at V and 5 bases at J, leaving 10 bases unmatched. Germline V gene sequence: CDR1 SNHLY, CDR2 FYNNEI. This CDR3 has 15 residues. As DNA, the CDR3 is TGTGCCAGCAGGGTTAGCGGGAGCGGGGCGGAGACCCAGTACTTC. This encodes CASRVSGSGAETQYF.

The chain joins TRBV18 to TRBJ2-7, with TRBD1 matching 9 bases. The V gene end was trimmed by 4 bases and the J gene end by 2 bases; junction bases not matched to a gene: 3. Germline V gives CDR1 KGHSH, CDR2 LQKENI. CDR3 length equals 14 residues. The CDR3 sequence: CASSQGTGPYEQYF. The CDR3 nucleotides read TGTGCCAGCTCACAAGGGACAGGGCCCTACGAGCAGTACTTC.

This chain uses TRBV7-6 with TRBJ1-3; D possibly corresponds to TRBD1 (5 bases). Germline CDR1 and CDR2: SGHVS and FNYEAQ. The CDR3 loop spans 16 amino acids. Trimming took 5 bases from V and 0 from J, leaving 14 bases between them. The CDR3 region is CASSAGSGRSGNTIYF. As DNA, the CDR3 is TGTGCCAGCAGCGCCGGATCAGGGCGCTCTGGAAACACCATATATTTT.